This T cell receptor (beta chain) was found in a study of graft-versus-host responses after intestinal transplantation. Study context: Every one of the recipients received anti-thymocyte globulin induction and afterwards took tacrolimus and steroids for three to four years. General study findings and limits: Marrow from the recipient contained GvH clones, some of which had appeared first in ileum or blood.

Germline-derived CDR1 and CDR2 are MNHEY and SMNVEV (reference sequence). Trimming took 3 bases from V and 3 from J, leaving 5 bases between them. This CDR3 has 13 amino acids. Worth noting for this clone: Its antigen is unknown.

Using immunoSEQ multiplex PCR, the repertoire was profiled, and TCRdb retains in-frame clones only, with some absent. In the table there are over 100,000 clones, 85% to 95% of which are singletons. V and J are TRBV27 and TRBJ2-2; no clear D. The TCR originated in a human donor who was the organ donor for an intestinal transplant. The source was unstimulated CD8+ T cells sorted from spleen or lymph node cells, collected before transplant. Written as DNA, the CDR3 is TGTGCCAGCAGTTTGCCATACACCGGGGAGCTGTTTTTT. Translating it yields CASSLPYTGELFF.